This T cell receptor beta chain comes out of a study of molecular identifiers for immune sequencing clone quantification. This clonotype came up many times. RNA fractions of 10%, 30% or 50% and about 18,000 to 1,100,000 sorted cells were the source of naive CD8 libraries. TCRdb called the PCR reads again in MiXCR, with one record for every CDR3 protein. The table records over 600,000 distinct CDR3 sequences, 15% to 20% of them present only once. From germline, CDR1 is MGHDK and CDR2 SYGVNS. The germline V and J ends were trimmed by 8 bases and 1 base, with 18 bases remaining between them. This CDR3 spans 15 amino acids.

The sequenced material came from naive CD8+ T cells from blood, with Jurkat cell RNA spiked in. Subset reported: FACS-sorted CD8+CD4-CCR7+CD45RA+ naive T cells. The rearrangement joins TRBV25-1 to TRBJ2-7; D perhaps matches TRBD1 (6 bases). The TCR was taken from a human donor in good health. Some libraries in this study had Jurkat cell RNA spiked in. The CDR3 bases are TGTGCCAGCCAGGGTCCAGGGGTCGGATCCTACGAGCAGTACTTC. As protein: CASQGPGVGSYEQYF.